This TCR beta chain was captured in a study of control samples from healthy donors and cancer patients. Only in-frame clones appear in the TCRdb table, and some are missing; sequencing was by immunoSEQ multiplex PCR. The sample has about 85,000 clones, roughly nine tenths seen once. The receptor comes from a man between 50 and 59 years old in good health. Sequencing was done on a sample of blood.

In DNA form, the CDR3 reads TGTGCCAGCAGCTCAACCGGGGGGGCCGGAAAGAATGAGCAGTTCTTC. Its protein is CASSSTGGAGKNEQFF. V usage is TRBV7-3 and J usage is TRBJ2-1; 8 nucleotides line up with TRBD2. The CDR3 covers 16 residues. J was trimmed by 7 bases and V by 4 bases; bases with no gene match: 12. Germline CDR1 is SGHTA and CDR2 is FQGTGA.